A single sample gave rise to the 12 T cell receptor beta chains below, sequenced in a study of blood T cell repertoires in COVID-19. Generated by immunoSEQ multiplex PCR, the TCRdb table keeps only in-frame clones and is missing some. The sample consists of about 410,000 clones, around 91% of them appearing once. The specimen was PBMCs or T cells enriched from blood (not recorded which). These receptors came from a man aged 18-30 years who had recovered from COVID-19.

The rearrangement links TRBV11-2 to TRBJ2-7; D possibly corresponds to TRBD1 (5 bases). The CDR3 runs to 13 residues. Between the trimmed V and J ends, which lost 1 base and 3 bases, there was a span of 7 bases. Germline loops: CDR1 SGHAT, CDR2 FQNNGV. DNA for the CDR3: TGTGCCAGCAGCTTAGTCAGGGACTACGAGCAGTACTTC. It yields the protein CASSLVRDYEQYF.

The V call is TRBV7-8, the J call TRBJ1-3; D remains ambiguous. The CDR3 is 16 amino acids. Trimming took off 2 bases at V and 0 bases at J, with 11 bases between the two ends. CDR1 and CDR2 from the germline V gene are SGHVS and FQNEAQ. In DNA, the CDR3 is TGTGCCAGCAGCTTAACTATCAAGAGCTCTGGAAACACCATATATTTT. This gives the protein CASSLTIKSSGNTIYF.

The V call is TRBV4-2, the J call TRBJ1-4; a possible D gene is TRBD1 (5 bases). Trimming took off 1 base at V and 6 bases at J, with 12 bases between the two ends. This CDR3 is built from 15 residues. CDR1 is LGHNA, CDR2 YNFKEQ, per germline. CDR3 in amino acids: CASSQVGQGDEKLFF. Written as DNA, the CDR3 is TGTGCCAGCAGCCAAGTCGGGCAGGGTGATGAAAAACTGTTTTTT.

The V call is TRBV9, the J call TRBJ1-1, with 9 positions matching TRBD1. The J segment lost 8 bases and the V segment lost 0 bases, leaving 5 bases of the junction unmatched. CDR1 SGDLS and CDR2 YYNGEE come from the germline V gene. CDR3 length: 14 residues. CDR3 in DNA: TGTGCCAGCAGCGTAGGCCTGGGACAGGGAGAAGCTTTCTTT. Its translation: CASSVGLGQGEAFF.

CDR3 residues: CASSEVQGAGYTF. The CDR3 coding sequence is TGCGCCAGCAGCGAAGTACAGGGGGCGGGCTACACCTTC. The rearrangement joins TRBV5-1 to TRBJ1-2; 9 nucleotides match TRBD1. There are 13 residues in the CDR3. Germline loops: CDR1 SGHRS, CDR2 YFSETQ. Trimming removed 4 bases from V and 8 bases from J; junction bases left unmatched: 6.

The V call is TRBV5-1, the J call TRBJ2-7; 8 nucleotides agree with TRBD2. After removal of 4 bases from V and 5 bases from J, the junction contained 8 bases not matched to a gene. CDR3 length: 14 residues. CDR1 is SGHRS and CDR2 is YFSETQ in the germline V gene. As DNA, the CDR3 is TGCGCCAGCAGCGCACGGGGGGGCTTCAACGAGCAGTACTTC. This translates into CASSARGGFNEQYF. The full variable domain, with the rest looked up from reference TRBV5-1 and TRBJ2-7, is KAGVTQTPRYLIKTRGQQVTLSCSPISGHRSVSWYQQTPGQGLQFLFEYFSETQRNKGNFPGRFSGRQFSNSRSEMNVSTLELGDSALYLCASSARGGFNEQYFGPGTRLTVT.

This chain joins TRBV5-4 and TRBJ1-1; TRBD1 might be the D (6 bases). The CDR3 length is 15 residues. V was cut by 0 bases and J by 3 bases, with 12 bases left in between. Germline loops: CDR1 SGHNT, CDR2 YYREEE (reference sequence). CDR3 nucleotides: TGTGCCAGCAGCTTGGTTAGAGCAGGGGACACTGAAGCTTTCTTT. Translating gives CASSLVRAGDTEAFF.

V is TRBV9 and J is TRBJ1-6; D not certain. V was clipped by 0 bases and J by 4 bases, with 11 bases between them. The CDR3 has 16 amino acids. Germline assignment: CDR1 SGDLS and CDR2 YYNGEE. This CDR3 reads CASSVADGLYNSPLHF. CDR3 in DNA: TGTGCCAGCAGCGTAGCTGATGGCCTTTATAATTCACCCCTCCACTTT.

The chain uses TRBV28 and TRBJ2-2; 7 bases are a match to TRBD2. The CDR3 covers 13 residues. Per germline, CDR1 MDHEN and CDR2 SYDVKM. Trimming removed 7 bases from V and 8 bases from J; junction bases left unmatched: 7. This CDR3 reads CASKAGVYGELFF. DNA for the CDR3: TGTGCCAGCAAGGCGGGAGTTTATGGGGAGCTGTTTTTT.

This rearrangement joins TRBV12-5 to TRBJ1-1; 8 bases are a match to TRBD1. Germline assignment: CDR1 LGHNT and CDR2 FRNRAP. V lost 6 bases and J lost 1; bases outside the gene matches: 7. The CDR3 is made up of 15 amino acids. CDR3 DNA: TGTGCTAGTGGCAAAGGACAGGGCAAGAACACTGAAGCTTTCTTT. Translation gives CASGKGQGKNTEAFF. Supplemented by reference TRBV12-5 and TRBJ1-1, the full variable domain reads DARVTQTPRHKVTEMGQEVTMRCQPILGHNTVFWYRQTMMQGLELLAYFRNRAPLDDSGMPKDRFSAEMPDATLATLKIQPSEPRDSAVYFCASGKGQGKNTEAFFGQGTRLTVV.

CDR3 loop: CASSSPPTDTYEQYF. The CDR3, as DNA: TGTGCCAGCAGCTCCCCCCCGACGGACACCTACGAGCAGTACTTC. The chain has TRBV11-2 and TRBJ2-7, with a tentative D call TRBD1 (5 bases). The germline V gene encodes CDR1 SGHAT and CDR2 FQNNGV. Trimming pared 4 bases from V and 2 bases from J, leaving 15 bases between. This CDR3 comprises 15 residues. Filled out from reference TRBV11-2 and TRBJ2-7, the complete variable domain reads EAGVAQSPRYKIIEKRQSVAFWCNPISGHATLYWYQQILGQGPKLLIQFQNNGVVDDSQLPKDRFSAERLKGVDSTLKIQPAKLEDSAVYLCASSSPPTDTYEQYFGPGTRLTVT.

CDR3 in amino acids: CASSLLGADQPQHF. CDR3 DNA: TGTGCCAGCAGCTTACTAGGGGCGGATCAGCCCCAGCATTTT. The chain is built from TRBV7-9 and TRBJ1-5; tentatively, D is TRBD1 (5 bases). V gave up 2 bases and J gave up 5 bases, with 10 bases separating them. The CDR3 is 14 residues long. CDR1 SEHNR and CDR2 FQNEAQ come from the germline V gene (reference sequence).